A selection of T cell receptor beta chains follows, all from one sample in a study of cytomegalovirus exposure and HLA in healthy donors. Sequenced by immunoSEQ multiplex PCR; TCRdb stores in-frame clones only, minus some. The sample has 95,000 to 150,000 clones; just over 15% are singletons. Sequencing input: PBMCs. These receptors were collected from a woman younger than 35 in good health and CMV-seronegative. Each CDR3 is given with its conserved first and last residue.

J,V,CDR3
TRBJ2-7,TRBV9,CASSERGGGGYEQYF
TRBJ2-1,TRBV18,CASSATSDSYNEQFF
TRBJ1-3,TRBV28,CASSRGSSGNTIYF
TRBJ2-1,TRBV6-4,CASRGQGDSGEQFF
TRBJ1-6,TRBV4-3,CASSQGTPGSPLHF
TRBJ2-2,TRBV28,CASSRTGSSGELFF
TRBJ1-1,TRBV4-1,CASSQGGADTEAFF
TRBJ1-6,TRBV9,CASSPRSGGTVSPLHF
TRBJ1-5,TRBV6-4,CASSETVNQPQHF
TRBJ1-2,TRBV4-3,CASSQDGRAKDGYTF
TRBJ2-4,TRBV5-6,CASSLARKGANIQYF